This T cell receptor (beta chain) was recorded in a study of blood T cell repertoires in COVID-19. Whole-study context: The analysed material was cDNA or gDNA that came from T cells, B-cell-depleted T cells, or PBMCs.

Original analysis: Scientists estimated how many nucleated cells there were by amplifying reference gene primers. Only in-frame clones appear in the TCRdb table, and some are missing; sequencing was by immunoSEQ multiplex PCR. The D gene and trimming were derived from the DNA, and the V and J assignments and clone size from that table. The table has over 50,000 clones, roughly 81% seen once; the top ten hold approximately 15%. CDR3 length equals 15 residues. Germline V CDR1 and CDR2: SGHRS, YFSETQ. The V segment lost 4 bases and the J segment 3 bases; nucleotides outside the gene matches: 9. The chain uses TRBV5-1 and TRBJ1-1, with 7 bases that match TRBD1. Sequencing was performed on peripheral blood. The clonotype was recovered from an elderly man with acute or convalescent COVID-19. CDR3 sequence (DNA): TGCGCCAGCAGCCCAGAGCTAGACAGGGACACTGAAGCTTTCTTT. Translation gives CASSPELDRDTEAFF. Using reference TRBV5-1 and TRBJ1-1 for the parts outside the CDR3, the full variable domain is KAGVTQTPRYLIKTRGQQVTLSCSPISGHRSVSWYQQTPGQGLQFLFEYFSETQRNKGNFPGRFSGRQFSNSRSEMNVSTLELGDSALYLCASSPELDRDTEAFFGQGTRLTVV.